This TCR beta chain was documented in a study of T cells after yellow fever vaccination. For the study at large: Researchers used SMART-Seq v4 Ultra Low Input to prepare fractions that had low cell numbers.

Study-level points and caveats: Across the CD4 and CD8 compartments, a small share of clonotypes was present in both.

MiXCR was run by TCRdb on the 5' RACE reads, yielding one entry per CDR3 protein. The table includes around 260,000 distinct CDR3 sequences, over 4.5% detected once. The V end lost 5 bases, the J end lost 4 bases, and 17 bases lay between the germline ends. There are 15 residues in the CDR3. CDR1 and CDR2 (germline): MNHEY, SVGAGI. Details on this clonotype: The target antigen is unknown.

This clonotype originated in a man younger than 35 who received the YFV17D yellow fever vaccine. This material consisted of CD4+ T cells sorted from PBMCs, taken on the day of the yellow fever booster vaccination. This chain links TRBV6-5 with TRBJ2-5, with D maybe TRBD2 (6 bases). Here the CDR3 reads CASSHLAGSGETQYF. The CDR3 DNA reads as TGTGCCAGCAGTCATTTGGCGGGAAGCGGAGAGACCCAGTACTTC.